The 2 T cell receptor beta chains below all came from one sample that was sequenced in a study of naive and memory T cell subsets. Two oligonucleotides, mixed equimolar, formed the beta constant-region primer covering TRBC1 and TRBC2. TCRdb called the UMI-ligation and nested PCR reads again in MiXCR, with one record for every CDR3 protein. The sample lists roughly 91,000 distinct CDR3 sequences, over 10% seen once, with 0.9% to 1% in the top ten. Sequenced input: central memory CD4+ T cells from blood. The receptors were sampled from a human donor in good health.

This clonotype was recorded at least ten times. The CDR3, as DNA: TGTGCCAGCAGCTTAGTGGGGGCGGGACAGTCTTCCCCCACAGATACGCAGTATTTT. Amino acids: CASSLVGAGQSSPTDTQYF. The V and J genes are TRBV7-8 and TRBJ2-3; D may be TRBD1 (7 bases). Trimming took off 1 base at V and 2 bases at J, with 22 bases between the two ends. The CDR3 consists of 19 residues. Germline V gene sequence: CDR1 SGHVS, CDR2 FQNEAQ.

V gene TRBV4-1 combines with J gene TRBJ1-2, with D unresolved. Trimming cost V 4 bases and J 4 bases, with 16 bases left between them. There are 15 residues in the CDR3. CDR1 is MGHRA and CDR2 is YSYEKL in the germline V gene. The CDR3 loop is CASSPPSGNSYGYTF. CDR3 coding DNA: TGCGCCAGCAGCCCTCCCTCCGGCAACAGCTATGGCTACACCTTC.